This T cell receptor (beta chain) was sequenced in a study of T cell responses to AZD1222 COVID-19 vaccine. Of note for this clone: The antigen is not known.

There are 14 residues in the CDR3. V lost 2 bases and J 1 base, leaving 7 bases between the germline ends. CDR1 and CDR2 (germline): SGHVS, FQNEAQ. Findings of the study overall: Across spike, vaccine-associated CD4 TCRs were found, dominant at 160-218 and 743-854. Donors were largely white British and mainly female; clonal diversity was possibly underestimated. Without day 14 samples, only post-peak T cell repertoires were studied.

Produced via immunoSEQ multiplex PCR; TCRdb's table is partial and in-frame only. The sample holds approximately 120,000 clones, around nine tenths seen once. The chain carries TRBV7-8 and TRBJ2-3; D remains unclear. Here the sequenced sample was peripheral blood, taken on day 0 of AZD1222 vaccination. The TCR originated in an adult in good health. This CDR3 is CASSLWLRTDTQYF. The CDR3 region has the DNA TGTGCCAGCAGCTTATGGCTCCGCACAGATACGCAGTATTTT.